This T cell receptor beta chain was sequenced for a study of neurological immune-mediated disorders. Germline lookup yields CDR1 LGHDT and CDR2 YNNKEL (reference sequence). CDR3 length: 16 amino acids. The trim removed 5 bases at V and 1 base at J, leaving 6 bases unmatched. The cDNA was generated by 5'RACE with 10-nucleotide random UMIs. From the 5' RACE reads, TCRdb called clonotypes with MiXCR, one entry per CDR3 protein. The sample gives 52,000 or so distinct CDR3 sequences, 3% to 4% of which show up once; approximately 2% is in the top ten. Specimen: CD4+ T cells from blood. The J gene is TRBJ2-2, the V gene TRBV3-1, with TRBD1 matching 8 bases. The clonotype originates from a woman aged 40-49 years with multiple sclerosis. CDR3 DNA sequence: TGTGCCAGCAGCTTGCGACAGGGGTTGAACACCGGGGAGCTGTTTTTT. It is translated as CASSLRQGLNTGELFF.